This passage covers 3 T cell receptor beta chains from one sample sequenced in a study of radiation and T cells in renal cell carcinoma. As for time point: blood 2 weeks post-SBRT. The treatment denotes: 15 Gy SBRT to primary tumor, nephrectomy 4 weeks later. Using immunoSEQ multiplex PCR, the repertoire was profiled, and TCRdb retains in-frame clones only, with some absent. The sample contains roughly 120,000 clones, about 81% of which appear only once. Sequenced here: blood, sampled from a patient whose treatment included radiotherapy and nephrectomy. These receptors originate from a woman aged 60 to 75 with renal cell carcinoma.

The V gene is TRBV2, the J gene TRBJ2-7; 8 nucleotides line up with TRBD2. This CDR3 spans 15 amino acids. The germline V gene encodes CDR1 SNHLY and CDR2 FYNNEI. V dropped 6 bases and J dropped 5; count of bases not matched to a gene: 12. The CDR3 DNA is TGTGCCAGCAGGTGGGATCCGGGACTAGTCAACGAGCAGTACTTC. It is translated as CASRWDPGLVNEQYF.

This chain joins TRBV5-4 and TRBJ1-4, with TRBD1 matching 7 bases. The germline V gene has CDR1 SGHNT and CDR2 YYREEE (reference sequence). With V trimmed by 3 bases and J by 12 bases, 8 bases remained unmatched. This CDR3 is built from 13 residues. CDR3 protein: CASSSGQDGELFF. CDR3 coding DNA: TGTGCCAGCAGCTCCGGACAGGACGGGGAACTGTTTTTT.

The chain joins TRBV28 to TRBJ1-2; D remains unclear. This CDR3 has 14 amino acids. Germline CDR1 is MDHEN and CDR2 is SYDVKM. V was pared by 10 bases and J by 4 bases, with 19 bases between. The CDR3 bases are TGTGCCACCGTTGGACTTTCCTGGTTCTATGGCTACACCTTC. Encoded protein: CATVGLSWFYGYTF.